The sequence of this T cell receptor beta chain was determined in a study of regulatory T cells in long-lasting Graves disease. Sample time point: newly diagnosed GD, antithyroid drugs for less than 3 months. Isolated PBMC RNA provided the starting material for the TCR library. Whole-study findings and limits: Rather than thyroid tissue, only peripheral blood underwent study. New patients shared about 910 public clonotypes, and persistent patients shared more, with about 2,500.

The CDR3 runs 15 residues. The germline gives CDR1 MGHRA, CDR2 YSYEKL. Between the trimmed V and J ends, which lost 6 bases and 0 bases, there was a span of 12 bases. The authors built TCR beta libraries using iRepertoire HTBI primers and Arm-PCR of CDR3 regions. A single record per CDR3 protein comes from TCRdb applying MiXCR to the multiplex PCR reads. Altogether roughly 510,000 distinct CDR3 sequences are present, roughly a sixth being singletons, with the ten largest covering 9.5% to 15%. This clonotype was seen only a few times. What it binds is not known. The same data also went into a second study, on T cells in Graves' hyperthyroidism and ophthalmopathy.

V is TRBV4-1 and J is TRBJ2-4; D is undetermined. The sequencing here drew on peripheral blood mononuclear cells (PBMCs), taken at new diagnosis, from a patient treated with antithyroid drugs. The sequence came from a man aged 18 to 30 with Graves disease. In DNA, the CDR3 is TGCGCCAGCAGTCCCGGACCGCTAGCCAAAAACATTCAGTACTTC. Translation gives CASSPGPLAKNIQYF.